This T cell receptor (beta chain) was documented in a study of blood T cell repertoires in COVID-19. As for the study in general: The samples span acute and convalescent COVID-19 from the United States, Italy and Spain. From T cells, B-cell-depleted T cells, or PBMCs came the material, which was cDNA or gDNA.

How the authors handled the data: Estimates of nucleated cell counts were drawn from the amplification of reference gene primers. The method was immunoSEQ multiplex PCR; TCRdb's version includes in-frame clones alone and lacks a portion of them. V, J and clone size are taken as reported in that table, and D and trimming were inferred from the DNA itself. The data hold 50,000 to 65,000 clones, with 92% observed a single time. CDR3 length: 17 residues. Trimming left V 1 base short and J 2 bases short, with 15 bases between. The V gene's germline CDR1 is SEHNR and CDR2 FQNEAQ (reference sequence). At least ten counts were recorded for this clone.

Sequencing input: peripheral blood. The chain recombines TRBV7-9 with TRBJ1-3; no clear D gene. The sequence was collected from a human donor in a cohort sampled during active COVID-19. In DNA form, the CDR3 reads TGTGCCAGCAGCTTAGGGCCGAGAGGTTGGCCTGGAAACACCATATATTTT. Translated: CASSLGPRGWPGNTIYF.